The TCR beta chain described here comes from a study of spatial heterogeneity in lung cancer. Looking at the study overall: Alpha-chain detections were consistently fewer than beta-chain detections among the sequences. Raw reads contained each unique TCR and UMI combination more than ten times on average.

The time point was: blood at routine non-recurrence follow-up after resection. Whole RNA obtained from tumor, nontumor lung or frozen PBMC underwent sequencing without sorting. CDR3 length: 18 residues. Trimming cost V 2 bases and J 2 bases; bases outside gene matches: 10. CDR1 and CDR2 (germline): SGHVS, FQNEAQ. Unique molecular identifiers tagged every individual TCR cDNA molecule. TCRdb called the 5' RACE reads again in MiXCR, with one record for every CDR3 protein. The data show some 43,000 distinct CDR3 sequences, roughly a tenth seen once. This clonotype appeared many times. The input for sequencing was PBMCs, taken at follow-up. V is TRBV7-8 and J is TRBJ2-7; TRBD2 matches at 12 bases. This clonotype was obtained from a female donor with early-stage non-small cell lung cancer. CDR3: CASSLPERTSGDPYEQYF. DNA for the CDR3: TGTGCCAGCAGCTTACCAGAACGGACTAGCGGGGATCCCTACGAGCAGTACTTC. Together with reference TRBV7-8 and TRBJ2-7, the CDR3 gives the full variable domain: GAGVSQSPRYKVAKRGQDVALRCDPISGHVSLFWYQQALGQGPEFLTYFQNEAQLDKSGLPSDRFFAERPEGSVSTLKIQRTQQEDSAVYLCASSLPERTSGDPYEQYFGPGTRLTVT.